Listed below are T cell receptor beta chains from one sample, sequenced in a study of blood T cell repertoires in COVID-19. Assay used: immunoSEQ multiplex PCR; TCRdb lists only in-frame clones, some missing. This sample has 290,000 or so clones, with roughly 80% found just once. The sequencing input was PBMCs or T cells enriched from blood (not recorded which). The receptor set was obtained from a man aged 40-50 years who had been exposed to COVID-19. Both conserved end residues are part of each CDR3. Each record gives: D gene, J gene, clone size, V gene, CDR3 protein, CDR3 DNA. A D gene is named only where the DNA matches it firmly. Not every row has a clone size; where given, it reads once, few, many or a size class.

TRBD1 | TRBJ2-5 | . | TRBV5-1 | CASSLQGIGETQYF | TGCGCCAGCAGCTTACAGGGGATTGGAGAGACCCAGTACTTC
TRBD1 | TRBJ2-7 | . | TRBV5-4 | CASSRTGYPYEQYF | TGTGCCAGCAGTCGGACAGGGTATCCCTACGAGCAGTACTTC
. | TRBJ1-1 | few | TRBV24-1 | CATSQGWGEAFF | TGTGCCACCAGCCAGGGGTGGGGTGAAGCTTTCTTT
TRBD1 | TRBJ2-2 | . | TRBV27 | CASSSGTGSRTGELFF | TGTGCCAGCAGTTCCGGGACAGGGAGTCGCACCGGGGAGCTGTTTTTT
. | TRBJ2-7 | . | TRBV30 | CAWKLPNRYEQYF | TGTGCCTGGAAACTACCTAACCGCTACGAGCAGTACTTC
TRBD2 | TRBJ2-2 | . | TRBV7-3 | CASSASGSNTGELFF | TGTGCCAGCAGCGCTAGCGGGAGCAACACCGGGGAGCTGTTTTTT
. | TRBJ1-5 | . | TRBV10-3 | CAISGTVNQPQHF | TGTGCCATCAGTGGGACAGTCAATCAGCCCCAGCATTTT
. | TRBJ2-5 | . | TRBV19 | CASTPGGFGSLETQYF | TGTGCCAGTACCCCCGGAGGCTTCGGTAGCTTGGAGACCCAGTACTTC
. | TRBJ1-2 | . | TRBV27 | CASRGGGLSRPNYGYTF | TGTGCCAGCCGAGGGGGGGGCCTTTCCAGGCCTAACTATGGCTACACCTTC
. | TRBJ1-3 | . | TRBV5-5 | CASFRYFFGNTIYF | TGTGCCAGCTTTCGCTATTTCTTTGGAAACACCATATATTTT
. | TRBJ1-3 | few | TRBV7-9 | CASSLDRNTIYF | TGTGCCAGCAGCCTGGACAGAAACACCATATATTTT
. | TRBJ1-5 | . | TRBV3-1/TRBV3-2 | CASSQSSNQPQHF | TGTGCCAGCAGCCAGAGTAGCAATCAGCCCCAGCATTTT
. | TRBJ1-2 | . | TRBV19 | CASGPRTTIYGYTF | TGTGCCAGTGGCCCCCGGACAACAATCTATGGCTACACCTTC
. | TRBJ2-5 | . | TRBV3-1/TRBV3-2 | CASRRGIGETQYF | TGTGCCAGTCGTCGAGGAATCGGGGAGACCCAGTACTTC
. | TRBJ2-1 | few | TRBV12-3/TRBV12-4 | CATGGQGNEQFF | TGTGCCACCGGGGGGCAGGGCAATGAGCAGTTCTTC
. | TRBJ1-2 | . | TRBV12-3/TRBV12-4 | CASSKSYGYTF | TGTGCCAGCAGTAAGAGCTATGGCTACACCTTC
. | TRBJ2-7 | . | TRBV5-4 | CASRTRGSYEQYF | TGTGCCAGCAGGACCCGGGGTTCTTACGAGCAGTACTTC
. | TRBJ2-3 | . | TRBV18 | CASSPPSVDTQYF | TGTGCCAGCTCACCACCATCTGTTGATACGCAGTATTTT
TRBD2 | TRBJ2-1 | . | TRBV9 | CASSVGSGSSYNEQFF | TGTGCCAGCAGCGTAGGGAGCGGGAGCTCCTACAATGAGCAGTTCTTC
. | TRBJ2-2 | few | TRBV3-1/TRBV3-2 | CASSQESGAGTGELFF | TGTGCCAGCAGCCAAGAGTCCGGCGCGGGCACCGGGGAGCTGTTTTTT
TRBD2 | TRBJ2-1 | . | TRBV6-5 | CASSYSASGRGNEQFF | TGTGCCAGCAGTTACTCCGCTAGCGGGAGAGGCAATGAGCAGTTCTTC
TRBD1 | TRBJ2-7 | . | TRBV11-2 | CASSLGTGGYEQYF | TGTGCCAGCAGCCTTGGAACAGGGGGCTACGAGCAGTACTTC
. | TRBJ2-7 | . | TRBV5-1 | CASSFRNYEQYF | TGCGCCAGCAGCTTCCGTAACTACGAGCAGTACTTC
. | TRBJ1-5 | . | TRBV24-1 | CATSQYSNQPQHF | TGTGCCACCTCGCAGTATAGCAATCAGCCCCAGCATTTT
TRBD2 | TRBJ2-1 | . | TRBV6-4 | CASSDSAGEGRDEQFF | TGTGCCAGCAGTGACTCGGCGGGGGAGGGTCGGGATGAGCAGTTCTTC
. | TRBJ2-1 | . | TRBV20-1 | CSVLVAEQFF | TGCAGTGTCCTGGTAGCAGAGCAGTTCTTC
. | TRBJ2-7 | . | TRBV19 | CASSPRGSGSYEQYF | TGTGCCAGTAGTCCTCGGGGTAGCGGTTCCTACGAGCAGTACTTC
TRBD1 | TRBJ1-4 | . | TRBV7-9 | CASSSEGQGALVLLFF | TGTGCCAGCAGCTCGGAAGGACAGGGGGCCCTAGTTTTACTGTTTTTT
TRBD1 | TRBJ1-2 | . | TRBV4-1 | CASSLNRGPSRYTF | TGCGCCAGCAGTCTAAACAGGGGGCCAAGTCGCTACACCTTC
. | TRBJ1-3 | few | TRBV30 | CAGRESGNTIYF | TGTGCCGGCAGGGAATCTGGAAACACCATATATTTT
. | TRBJ2-6 | . | TRBV19 | CASSYYGRSGANVLTF | TGTGCCAGTAGCTACTACGGGAGATCTGGGGCCAACGTCCTGACTTTC
TRBD1 | TRBJ2-2 | once | TRBV13 | CASRDRAPTNTGELFF | TGTGCCAGCAGGGACAGGGCGCCGACGAACACCGGGGAGCTGTTTTTT
TRBD1 | TRBJ2-7 | . | TRBV5-1 | CASSQGQGRDEQYF | TGCGCCAGCAGCCAGGGACAGGGGAGGGACGAGCAGTACTTC
. | TRBJ1-5 | . | TRBV24-1 | CATSARDGGSNQPQHF | TGTGCCACCAGTGCCCGGGACGGAGGGAGCAATCAGCCCCAGCATTTT
. | TRBJ2-1 | . | TRBV27 | CASKVGQYVDEQFF | TGTGCCAGCAAAGTAGGACAGTACGTCGATGAGCAGTTCTTC
TRBD1 | TRBJ1-4 | . | TRBV6-1 | CASSEFLGQGFATNEKLFF | TGTGCCAGCAGTGAATTTTTGGGACAGGGTTTTGCAACTAATGAAAAACTGTTTTTT
. | TRBJ1-5 | . | TRBV18 | CASSPSEIMPQHF | TGTGCCAGCTCACCGAGTGAGATCATGCCCCAGCATTTT
. | TRBJ1-2 | . | TRBV12-3/TRBV12-4 | CASATGPGGYTF | TGTGCCAGCGCCACAGGTCCGGGTGGCTACACCTTC
. | TRBJ2-7 | . | TRBV3-1/TRBV3-2 | CASSQGRATYEQYF | TGTGCCAGCAGCCAAGGCAGGGCCACCTACGAGCAGTACTTC
TRBD1 | TRBJ1-1 | . | TRBV29-1 | CSAGQANTEAFF | TGCAGCGCTGGACAGGCGAACACTGAAGCTTTCTTT
. | TRBJ2-3 | . | TRBV12-3/TRBV12-4 | CASSLLSDTQYF | TGTGCCAGCAGCCTCCTCTCGGATACGCAGTATTTT
TRBD2 | TRBJ2-1 | . | TRBV4-2 | CASSQGGLAGGAQFF | TGTGCCAGCAGCCAAGGGGGACTAGCGGGAGGGGCTCAGTTCTTC
. | TRBJ2-1 | . | TRBV2 | CASSEDSSYNEQFF | TGTGCCAGCAGTGAAGACTCCTCCTACAATGAGCAGTTCTTC
. | TRBJ1-3 | once | TRBV6-5 | CASSGGVGNTIYF | TGTGCCAGCAGCGGGGGGGTTGGAAACACCATATATTTT
. | TRBJ2-7 | . | TRBV6-5 | CASVLSGWYEQYF | TGTGCCAGTGTACTTAGCGGATGGTACGAGCAGTACTTC
. | TRBJ2-7 | . | TRBV7-3 | CASSLAGQGYEQYF | TGTGCCAGCAGCCTAGCGGGACAGGGGTACGAGCAGTACTTC
TRBD1 | TRBJ2-5 | once | TRBV19 | CASRQGTETQYF | TGTGCCAGTAGACAGGGGACGGAGACCCAGTACTTC
TRBD2 | TRBJ2-1 | . | TRBV10-3 | CAISEGASGSNEQFF | TGTGCCATCAGTGAAGGGGCTAGCGGGAGTAATGAGCAGTTCTTC
. | TRBJ2-7 | . | TRBV10-3 | CAITPGHNSYEQYF | TGTGCCATCACCCCGGGACACAACTCCTACGAGCAGTACTTC
TRBD2 | TRBJ2-1 | . | TRBV9 | CASSVGPSGRANEQFF | TGTGCCAGCAGCGTAGGGCCTAGCGGGAGAGCGAATGAGCAGTTCTTC
. | TRBJ2-7 | . | TRBV19 | CASIGVGANEQYF | TGTGCCAGTATCGGGGTGGGAGCAAACGAGCAGTACTTC
. | TRBJ1-2 | . | TRBV19 | CASEVASGYTF | TGTGCCAGTGAGGTGGCCTCTGGCTACACCTTC
. | TRBJ2-7 | few | TRBV10-3 | CAIRQQGGEQYF | TGTGCCATCAGGCAACAGGGTGGGGAGCAGTACTTC